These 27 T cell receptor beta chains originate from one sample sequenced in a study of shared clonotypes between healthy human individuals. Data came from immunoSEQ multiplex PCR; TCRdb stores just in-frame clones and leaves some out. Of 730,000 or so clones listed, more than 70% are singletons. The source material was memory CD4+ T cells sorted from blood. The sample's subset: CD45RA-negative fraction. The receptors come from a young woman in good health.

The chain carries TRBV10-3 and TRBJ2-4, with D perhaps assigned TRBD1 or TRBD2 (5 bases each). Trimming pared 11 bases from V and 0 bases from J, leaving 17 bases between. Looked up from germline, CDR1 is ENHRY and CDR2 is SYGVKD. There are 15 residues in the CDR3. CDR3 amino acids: CALGTRVPAKNIQYF. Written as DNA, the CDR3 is TGTGCCTTAGGGACGAGGGTTCCAGCCAAAAACATTCAGTACTTC.

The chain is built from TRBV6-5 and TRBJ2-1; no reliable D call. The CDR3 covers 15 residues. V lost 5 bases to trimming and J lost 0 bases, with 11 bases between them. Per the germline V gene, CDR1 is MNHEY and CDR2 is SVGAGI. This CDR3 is CASSQSANSYNEQFF. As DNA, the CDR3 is TGTGCCAGCAGTCAGAGCGCGAACTCCTACAATGAGCAGTTCTTC.

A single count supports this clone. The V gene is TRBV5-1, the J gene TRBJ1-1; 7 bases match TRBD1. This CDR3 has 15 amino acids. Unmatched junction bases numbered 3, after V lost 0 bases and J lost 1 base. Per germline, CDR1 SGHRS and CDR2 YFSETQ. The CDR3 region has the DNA TGCGCCAGCAGCTTGGTCCAGGGGGGGAACACTGAAGCTTTCTTT. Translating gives CASSLVQGGNTEAFF.

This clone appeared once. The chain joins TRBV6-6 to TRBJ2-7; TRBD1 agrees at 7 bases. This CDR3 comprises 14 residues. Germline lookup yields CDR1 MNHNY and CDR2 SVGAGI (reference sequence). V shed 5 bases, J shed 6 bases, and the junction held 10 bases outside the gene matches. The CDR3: CASSDPGQLSEQYF. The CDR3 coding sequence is TGTGCCAGCAGTGACCCGGGACAGCTCTCCGAGCAGTACTTC.

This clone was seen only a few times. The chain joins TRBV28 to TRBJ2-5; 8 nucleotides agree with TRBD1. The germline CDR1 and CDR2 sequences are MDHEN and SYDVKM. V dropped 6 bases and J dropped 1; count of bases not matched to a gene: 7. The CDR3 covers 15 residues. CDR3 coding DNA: TGTGCCAGCAGCCTCCAAGGACAGGGCCAAGAGACCCAGTACTTC. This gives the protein CASSLQGQGQETQYF.

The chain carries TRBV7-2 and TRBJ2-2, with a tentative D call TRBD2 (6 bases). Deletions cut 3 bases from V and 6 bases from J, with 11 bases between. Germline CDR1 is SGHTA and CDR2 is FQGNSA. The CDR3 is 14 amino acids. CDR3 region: CASSLTRLAGELFF. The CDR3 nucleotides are TGTGCCAGCAGCTTGACTAGGTTGGCCGGGGAGCTGTTTTTT.

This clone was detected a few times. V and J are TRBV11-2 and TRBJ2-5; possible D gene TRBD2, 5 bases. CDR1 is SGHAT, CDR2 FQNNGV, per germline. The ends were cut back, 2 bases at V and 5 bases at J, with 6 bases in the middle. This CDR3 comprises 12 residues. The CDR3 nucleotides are TGTGCCAGCAGCTTATCGGGGGAGACCCAGTACTTC. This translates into CASSLSGETQYF.

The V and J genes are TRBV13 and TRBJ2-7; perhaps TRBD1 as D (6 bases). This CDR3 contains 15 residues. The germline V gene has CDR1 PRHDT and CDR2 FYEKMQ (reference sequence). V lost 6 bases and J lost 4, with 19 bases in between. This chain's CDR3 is CASRFVRDILYEQYF. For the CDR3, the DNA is TGTGCCAGCAGATTTGTCCGGGACATATTATACGAGCAGTACTTC.

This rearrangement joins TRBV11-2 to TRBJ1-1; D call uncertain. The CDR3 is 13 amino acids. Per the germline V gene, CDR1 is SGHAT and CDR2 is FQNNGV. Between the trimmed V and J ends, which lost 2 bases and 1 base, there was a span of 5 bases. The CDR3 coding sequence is TGTGCCAGCAGCTTAATCAAGAACACTGAAGCTTTCTTT. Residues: CASSLIKNTEAFF.

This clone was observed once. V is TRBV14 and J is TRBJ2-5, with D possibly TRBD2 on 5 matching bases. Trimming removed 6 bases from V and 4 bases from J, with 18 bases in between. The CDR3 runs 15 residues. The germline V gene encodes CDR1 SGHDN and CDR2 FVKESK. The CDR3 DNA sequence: TGTGCCAGCAGTACCGGGAATCTTCTTATAGAGACCCAGTACTTC. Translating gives CASSTGNLLIETQYF.

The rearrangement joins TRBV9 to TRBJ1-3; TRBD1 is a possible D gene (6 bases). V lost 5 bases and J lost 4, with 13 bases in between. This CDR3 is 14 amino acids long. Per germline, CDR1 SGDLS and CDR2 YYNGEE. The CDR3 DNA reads TGTGCCAGCAGTAAACAGGGTTCCGGAAACACCATATATTTT. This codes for CASSKQGSGNTIYF.

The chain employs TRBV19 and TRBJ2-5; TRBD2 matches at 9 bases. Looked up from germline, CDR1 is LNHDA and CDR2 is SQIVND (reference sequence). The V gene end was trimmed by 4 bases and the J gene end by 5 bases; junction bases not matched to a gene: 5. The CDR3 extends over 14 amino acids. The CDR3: CASSKIAGVETQYF. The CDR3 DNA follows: TGTGCCAGTAGTAAGATAGCGGGAGTGGAGACCCAGTACTTC.

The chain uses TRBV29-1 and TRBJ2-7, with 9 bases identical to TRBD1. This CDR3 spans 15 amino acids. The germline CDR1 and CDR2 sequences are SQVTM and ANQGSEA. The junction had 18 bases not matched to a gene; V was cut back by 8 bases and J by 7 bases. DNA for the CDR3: TGCAGCTCGATATTCTCCGGGACAGGGACCGGGGAGCAGTACTTC. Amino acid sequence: CSSIFSGTGTGEQYF.

The CDR3 spells CASSRTEPLNTEAFF. The CDR3 nucleotides are TGCGCCAGCAGCCGAACAGAGCCGTTGAACACTGAAGCTTTCTTT. The rearrangement uses TRBV5-1 and TRBJ1-1; D ambiguous. This CDR3 comprises 15 residues. Germline loops: CDR1 SGHRS, CDR2 YFSETQ. Trimming removed 4 bases from V and 0 bases from J, with 13 bases in between.

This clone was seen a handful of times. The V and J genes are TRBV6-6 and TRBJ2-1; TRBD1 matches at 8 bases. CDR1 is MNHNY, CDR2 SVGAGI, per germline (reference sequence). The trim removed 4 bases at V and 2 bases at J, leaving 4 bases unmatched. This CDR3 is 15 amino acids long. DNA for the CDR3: TGTGCCAGCAGTTTGGCAGGGGGCACCTACAATGAGCAGTTCTTC. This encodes CASSLAGGTYNEQFF.

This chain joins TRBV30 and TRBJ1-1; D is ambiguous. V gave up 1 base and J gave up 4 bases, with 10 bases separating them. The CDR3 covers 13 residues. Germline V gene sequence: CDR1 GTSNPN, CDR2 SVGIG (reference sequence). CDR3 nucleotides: TGTGCCTGGAGTGAAAGGGAAATCACTGAAGCTTTCTTT. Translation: CAWSEREITEAFF.

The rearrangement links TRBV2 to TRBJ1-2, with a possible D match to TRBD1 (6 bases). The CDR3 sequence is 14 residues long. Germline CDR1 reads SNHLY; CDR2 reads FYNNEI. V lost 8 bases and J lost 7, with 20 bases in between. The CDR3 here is CASPKGAGVAGYTF. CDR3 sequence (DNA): TGTGCCAGCCCCAAAGGTGCAGGGGTCGCTGGCTACACCTTC.

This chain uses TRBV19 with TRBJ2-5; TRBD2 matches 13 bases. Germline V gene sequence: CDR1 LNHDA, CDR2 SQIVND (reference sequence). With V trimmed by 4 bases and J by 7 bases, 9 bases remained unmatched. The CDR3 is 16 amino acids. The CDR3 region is CASSTGLAGTRGTQYF. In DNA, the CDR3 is TGTGCCAGTAGTACGGGACTAGCGGGAACACGGGGGACCCAGTACTTC.

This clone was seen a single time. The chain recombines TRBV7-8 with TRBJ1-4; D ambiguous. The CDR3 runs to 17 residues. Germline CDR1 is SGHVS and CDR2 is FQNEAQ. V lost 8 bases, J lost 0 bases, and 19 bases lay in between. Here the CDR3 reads CASFAHRSLATNEKLFF. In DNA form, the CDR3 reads TGTGCCAGCTTCGCTCATCGCTCCCTGGCAACTAATGAAAAACTGTTTTTT.

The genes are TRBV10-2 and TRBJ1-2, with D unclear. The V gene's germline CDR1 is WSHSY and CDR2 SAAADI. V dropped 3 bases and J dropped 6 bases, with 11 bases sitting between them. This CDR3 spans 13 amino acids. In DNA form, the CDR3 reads TGCGCCAGCAGTGATCAACGGACTCATGGCTACACCTTC. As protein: CASSDQRTHGYTF.

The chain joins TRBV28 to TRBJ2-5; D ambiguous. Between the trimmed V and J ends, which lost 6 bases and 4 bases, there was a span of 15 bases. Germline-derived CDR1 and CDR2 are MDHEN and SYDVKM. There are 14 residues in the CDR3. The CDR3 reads CASSRPRGLETQYF. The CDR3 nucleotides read TGTGCCAGCAGCCGGCCCCGAGGTCTAGAGACCCAGTACTTC.

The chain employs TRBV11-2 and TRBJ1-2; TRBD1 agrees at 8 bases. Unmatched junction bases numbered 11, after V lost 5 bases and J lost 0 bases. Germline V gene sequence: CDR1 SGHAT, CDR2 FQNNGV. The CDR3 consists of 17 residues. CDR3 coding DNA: TGTGCCAGCAGCCCCGGACAGGGAGGTCGAACTAACTATGGCTACACCTTC. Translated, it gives CASSPGQGGRTNYGYTF.

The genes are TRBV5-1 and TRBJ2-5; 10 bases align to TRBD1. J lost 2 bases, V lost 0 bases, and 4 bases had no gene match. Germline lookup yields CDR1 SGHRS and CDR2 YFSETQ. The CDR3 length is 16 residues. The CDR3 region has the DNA TGCGCCAGCAGCTTGGCCAAGGGACAGGGGCAAGAGACCCAGTACTTC. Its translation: CASSLAKGQGQETQYF.

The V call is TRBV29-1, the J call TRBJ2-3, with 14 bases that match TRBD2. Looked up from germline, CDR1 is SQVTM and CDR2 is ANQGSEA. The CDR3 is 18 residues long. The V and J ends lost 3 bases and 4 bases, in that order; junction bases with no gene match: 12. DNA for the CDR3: TGCAGCGTTGATCATGGGGGGACTAGCGGGAGAGTCCCAGATACGCAGTATTTT. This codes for CSVDHGGTSGRVPDTQYF.

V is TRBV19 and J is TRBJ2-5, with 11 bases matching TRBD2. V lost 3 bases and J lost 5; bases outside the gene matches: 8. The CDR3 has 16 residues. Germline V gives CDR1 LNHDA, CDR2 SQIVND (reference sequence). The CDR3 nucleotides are TGTGCCAGTAGTATTTCACTAGCGGGAGTGGGGGAGACCCAGTACTTC. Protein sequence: CASSISLAGVGETQYF.

CDR3 protein: CASSPDSGHSGNTIYF. For the CDR3, the DNA is TGTGCCAGCTCACCCGACTCAGGTCACTCTGGAAACACCATATATTTT. The rearrangement links TRBV18 to TRBJ1-3; D is uncertain. V lost 3 bases and J lost 0, with 12 bases in between. The CDR3 is made up of 16 amino acids. Germline CDR1 KGHSH, CDR2 LQKENI.

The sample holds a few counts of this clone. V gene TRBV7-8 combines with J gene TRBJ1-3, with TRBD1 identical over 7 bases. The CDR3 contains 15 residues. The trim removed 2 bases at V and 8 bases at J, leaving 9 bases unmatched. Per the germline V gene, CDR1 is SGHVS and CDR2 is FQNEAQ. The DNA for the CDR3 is TGTGCCAGCAGCTTAATGACAGGGACGAGCGACACCATATATTTT. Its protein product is CASSLMTGTSDTIYF. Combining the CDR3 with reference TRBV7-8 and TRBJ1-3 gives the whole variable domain GAGVSQSPRYKVAKRGQDVALRCDPISGHVSLFWYQQALGQGPEFLTYFQNEAQLDKSGLPSDRFFAERPEGSVSTLKIQRTQQEDSAVYLCASSLMTGTSDTIYFGEGSWLTVV.